Sequencing of this TCR beta chain was carried out in a study of immune evolution from preneoplasia to lung adenocarcinoma. The CDR3 runs to 11 residues. The V gene's germline CDR1 is SNHLY and CDR2 FYNNEI. Trimming pared 6 bases from V and 5 bases from J, leaving 7 bases between. Note on this clone: Its antigen is unidentified.

Some clones are missing from TCRdb's copy, which holds only in-frame ones; the method was immunoSEQ multiplex PCR. This table holds several thousand clones, roughly four fifths found once. Findings and limits, study-wide: Normal lung had the highest top T cell clone frequencies. Later-stage lesions seemingly showed higher T cell density and diversity than normal lung.

The J gene is TRBJ2-5, the V gene TRBV2; no clear D. This clonotype originated in a person aged 65-85 years with lung adenocarcinoma. Material: FFPE adjacent normal lung tissue. CDR3 sequence reads: CASSLAETQYF. For the CDR3, the DNA is TGTGCCAGCAGCCTCGCGGAGACCCAGTACTTC.